The 29 T cell receptor beta chains below all came from one sample that was sequenced in a study of graft-versus-host responses after intestinal transplantation (dated by TCRdb to the early 2020s). To prepare the library, the immunoSEQ multiplex PCR assay was applied. In TCRdb, the immuneACCESS table is reduced to in-frame sequences with V and J assigned. These tables do not hold every clone; where another copy was compared, an unresolved V gene accounts for under half, and the others remain unexplained. In this sample the table shows 20,000 to 25,000 clones, 89% of which occur a single time. The ten largest clones take up less than 6.5% of the sample. The sample was PBMCs, taken about 62 days after intestinal transplantation. These receptors were collected from a human patient who received an intestinal transplant, so some T cells may come from the graft donor.

This chain joins TRBV30 and TRBJ2-3; D is tentatively TRBD1 or TRBD2 (6 bases each). The CDR3 spans 12 residues. From germline, CDR1 is GTSNPN and CDR2 SVGIG (reference sequence). V lost 2 bases, J lost 4 bases, and 7 bases lay in between. CDR3 in DNA: TGTGCCTGGAGTAGGGGGGCAGATACGCAGTATTTT. Its translation: CAWSRGADTQYF.

This chain connects TRBV30 to TRBJ1-1; possible D gene TRBD1, 5 bases. The CDR3 is 12 residues long. The V end was cut by 5 bases, the J end by 8 bases, with 15 bases between. The V gene's germline CDR1 is GTSNPN and CDR2 SVGIG (reference sequence). CDR3 in amino acids: CAWSAGWTEAFF. The CDR3 coding sequence is TGTGCCTGGTCCGCTGGCTGGACAGAAGCTTTCTTT.

J is TRBJ1-2 and V is TRBV7-9; TRBD1 agrees at 10 bases. CDR1 and CDR2 (germline): SEHNR, FQNEAQ (reference sequence). Unmatched junction bases numbered 8, after V lost 5 bases and J lost 5 bases. The length of the CDR3 is 15 residues. The CDR3 reads CASSDTGQGIYGYTF. The CDR3 coding sequence is TGTGCCAGCAGCGACACGGGACAGGGGATATATGGCTACACCTTC.

As for this clone: This is likely a read error, given that the CDR3 carries no conserved phenylalanine or tryptophan at its end. This rearrangement joins TRBV7-9 to TRBJ1-6; D call uncertain. The CDR3 length is 13 residues. Germline loops: CDR1 SEHNR, CDR2 FQNEAQ (reference sequence). With 0 bases removed from V and 8 bases from J, the gap between germline ends came to 5 bases. For the CDR3, the DNA is TGTGCCAGCAGCTTAGCCGGGGATTCACCCCTCCACCTT. Its protein product is CASSLAGDSPLHL.

This clone was seen once. The chain links TRBV7-6 to TRBJ2-3; D unresolved. Germline V gene lookup returns CDR1 SGHVS and CDR2 FNYEAQ. This CDR3 spans 16 amino acids. V was clipped by 1 base and J by 1 base, with 12 bases between them. The CDR3 is CASSLVFGGGTDTQYF. CDR3 nucleotides: TGTGCCAGCAGCTTAGTATTCGGTGGTGGCACAGATACGCAGTATTTT.

V and J are TRBV4-1 and TRBJ2-7; maybe TRBD2 (6 bases). The V and J ends lost 4 bases and 3 bases respectively, with 16 bases between them. This CDR3 spans 15 amino acids. The germline V gene has CDR1 MGHRA and CDR2 YSYEKL. The CDR3 protein is CASSRWGVVDYEQYF. CDR3 nucleotides: TGCGCCAGCAGCCGGTGGGGGGTGGTGGACTACGAGCAGTACTTC.

The chain recombines TRBV29-1 with TRBJ1-6; D is ambiguous. CDR1 and CDR2 from the germline V gene are SQVTM and ANQGSEA. The V and J ends lost 6 bases and 8 bases respectively, with 14 bases between them. CDR3 length: 13 amino acids. DNA for the CDR3: TGCAGCGTGTCAGTAGGGAGGGATTCACCCCTCCACTTT. Translating it yields CSVSVGRDSPLHF.

V usage is TRBV7-9 and J usage is TRBJ2-7; TRBD1 might be the D (6 bases). V was cut by 5 bases and J by 2 bases, with 13 bases left in between. CDR1 SEHNR and CDR2 FQNEAQ come from the germline V gene (reference sequence). The CDR3 runs 14 residues. CDR3 nucleotide sequence: TGTGCCAGCAGCCCTCAACAGGGACCCTACGAGCAGTACTTC. This sequence encodes CASSPQQGPYEQYF.

V usage is TRBV28 and J usage is TRBJ1-4; no clear D. Looked up from germline, CDR1 is MDHEN and CDR2 is SYDVKM. The V and J ends lost 5 bases and 5 bases respectively, with 12 bases between them. The CDR3 contains 14 residues. CDR3: CASSPNGVNEKLFF. In DNA form, the CDR3 reads TGTGCCAGCAGTCCCAACGGGGTCAATGAAAAACTGTTTTTT.

V is TRBV15 and J is TRBJ2-7; TRBD1 aligns across 8 bases. Germline V gene sequence: CDR1 LNHNV, CDR2 YYDKDF (reference sequence). This CDR3 spans 17 amino acids. Trimming took 4 bases from V and 2 from J; bases not matched to a gene: 13. CDR3: CATSKPSGQDIPYEQYF. Written as DNA, the CDR3 is TGTGCCACCAGCAAACCTTCGGGACAGGATATACCCTACGAGCAGTACTTC. The full variable domain, completed using reference TRBV15 and TRBJ2-7, is DAMVIQNPRYQVTQFGKPVTLSCSQTLNHNVMYWYQQKSSQAPKLLFHYYDKDFNNEADTPDNFQSRRPNTSFCFLDIRSPGLGDTAMYLCATSKPSGQDIPYEQYFGPGTRLTVT.

This chain links TRBV29-1 with TRBJ1-2, with unresolved D. The CDR3 contains 13 residues. Trimming pared 5 bases from V and 2 bases from J, leaving 12 bases between. Germline V gene lookup returns CDR1 SQVTM and CDR2 ANQGSEA. The CDR3 here is CSVSRGENYGYTF. DNA of the CDR3: TGCAGCGTTTCCCGGGGAGAAAACTATGGCTACACCTTC.

The chain joins TRBV10-3 to TRBJ2-3, with 7 bases aligning to TRBD2. The CDR3 totals 16 residues. V trimming: 3 bases; J trimming: 2 bases; junction bases outside the gene matches: 8. The V gene's germline CDR1 is ENHRY and CDR2 SYGVKD. CDR3 nucleotide sequence: TGTGCCATCAGTGAATCTTTAGCGGGCTACACAGATACGCAGTATTTT. Encoded protein: CAISESLAGYTDTQYF.

V usage is TRBV2 and J usage is TRBJ2-7, with D perhaps matching TRBD1 (6 bases). V was cut by 2 bases and J by 3 bases, with 11 bases left in between. Germline V gives CDR1 SNHLY, CDR2 FYNNEI. CDR3 length: 14 amino acids. This chain's CDR3 is CASSELGAIYEQYF. In nucleotides, the CDR3 is TGTGCCAGCAGTGAACTGGGGGCCATCTACGAGCAGTACTTC.

V gene TRBV5-5 combines with J gene TRBJ2-7; D call uncertain. V was pared by 1 base and J by 1 base, with 12 bases between. This CDR3 spans 15 amino acids. Germline V lookup: CDR1 SGHKS, CDR2 YYEKEE (reference sequence). The CDR3, as DNA: TGTGCCAGCAGCTTGTCGGCAGCGTCTTCCTACGAGCAGTACTTC. As protein: CASSLSAASSYEQYF.

This clone was seen once. The genes are TRBV19 and TRBJ1-3; D unclear. Deletions cut 5 bases from V and 4 bases from J, with 9 bases between. The CDR3 is 13 residues long. Germline-derived CDR1 and CDR2 are LNHDA and SQIVND (reference sequence). CDR3 sequence: CASSRRLGNTIYF. CDR3 nucleotide sequence: TGTGCCAGTAGTCGACGCTTAGGAAACACCATATATTTT.

V usage is TRBV19 and J usage is TRBJ2-2, with D possibly being TRBD2 (6 bases). The CDR3 is 17 amino acids. The germline gives CDR1 LNHDA, CDR2 SQIVND (reference sequence). V gave up 8 bases and J gave up 3 bases, with 22 bases separating them. The CDR3 protein is CASRGRGTLVDTGELFF. In DNA form, the CDR3 reads TGTGCCAGTCGAGGCCGGGGGACGTTGGTGGACACCGGGGAGCTGTTTTTT.

This chain uses TRBV4-1 with TRBJ2-7; TRBD2 matches 9 bases. Per germline, CDR1 MGHRA and CDR2 YSYEKL. Trimming took 3 bases from V and 7 from J; bases not matched to a gene: 1. CDR3 length: 12 residues. The chain's CDR3 is CASSHLAGEQYF. CDR3 coding DNA: TGCGCCAGCAGCCACCTAGCGGGGGAGCAGTACTTC.

The chain couples TRBV5-1 to TRBJ1-2; 9 nucleotides match TRBD1. J was trimmed by 3 bases and V by 4 bases; bases with no gene match: 7. The germline CDR1 and CDR2 sequences are SGHRS and YFSETQ. CDR3 length equals 15 residues. CDR3 DNA: TGCGCCAGCAGCCCGCACAGGGGGCTCGACTATGGCTACACCTTC. Residues: CASSPHRGLDYGYTF.

CDR3 sequence reads: CATTRPVGQPQHF. The DNA of the CDR3 is TGTGCCACCACGCGGCCTGTGGGTCAGCCCCAGCATTTT. The chain uses TRBV15 and TRBJ1-5, with D unclear. Germline V gives CDR1 LNHNV, CDR2 YYDKDF (reference sequence). CDR3 length: 13 residues. Between the trimmed V and J ends, which lost 7 bases and 6 bases, there was a span of 13 bases.

This sequence joins TRBV4-1 and TRBJ2-2; D is unresolved. The V gene lost 3 bases and the J gene lost 7 bases, with 12 bases spanning the gap. The CDR3 sequence is 14 residues long. Germline V gene data show CDR1 as MGHRA and CDR2 as YSYEKL. The CDR3 DNA is TGCGCCAGCAGCCATCCAACAGCTATCGGGGAGCTGTTTTTT. As protein: CASSHPTAIGELFF.

This clone was observed a handful of times. The chain links TRBV6-5 to TRBJ1-4; 7 bases agree with TRBD1. Germline loops: CDR1 MNHEY, CDR2 SVGAGI. The length of the CDR3 is 15 residues. V shed 0 bases, J shed 10 bases, and the junction held 8 bases outside the gene matches. CDR3 residues: CASSYSTRGGVKLFF. The CDR3 DNA sequence: TGTGCCAGCAGTTACTCAACCAGGGGGGGGGTAAAACTGTTTTTT.

The rearrangement uses TRBV30 and TRBJ2-1; D call uncertain. There are 11 residues in the CDR3. Looked up from germline, CDR1 is GTSNPN and CDR2 is SVGIG (reference sequence). Trimming left V 7 bases short and J 0 bases short, with 4 bases between. For the CDR3, the DNA is TGTGCCTCCCGCTCCTACAATGAGCAGTTCTTC. Residues: CASRSYNEQFF. The whole variable domain, filled in from reference TRBV30 and TRBJ2-1, reads SQTIHQWPATLVQPVGSPLSLECTVEGTSNPNLYWYRQAAGRGLQLLFYSVGIGQISSEVPQNLSASRPQDRQFILSSKKLLLSDSGFYLCASRSYNEQFFGPGTRLTVL.

This clone appeared once. The V call is TRBV6-1, the J call TRBJ1-1; D remains unclear. Germline loops: CDR1 MNHNS, CDR2 SASEGT. The CDR3 runs 17 residues. V lost 0 bases and J lost 4, with 18 bases in between. The CDR3 nucleotides read TGTGCCAGCAGTGAAGCGCCTGAGGGCGGGTTATTCACTGAAGCTTTCTTT. Protein sequence: CASSEAPEGGLFTEAFF.

This clone occurred once. The chain links TRBV29-1 to TRBJ2-7; 8 bases are a match to TRBD1. The CDR3 runs to 16 residues. Trimming took 4 bases from V and 7 from J; bases not matched to a gene: 18. Germline CDR1 SQVTM, CDR2 ANQGSEA. The CDR3 nucleotides read TGCAGCGTTGTGGGGGTAAGGGACAGGCCCTCTTGGGAGCAGTACTTC. Its translation: CSVVGVRDRPSWEQYF.

The V call is TRBV30, the J call TRBJ1-5; tentatively, D is TRBD1 (6 bases). V was trimmed by 7 bases and J by 2 bases, leaving 18 bases between them. CDR1 is GTSNPN and CDR2 is SVGIG in the germline V gene (reference sequence). This CDR3 has 15 amino acids. Written as DNA, the CDR3 is TGTGCCTATTCGGTCGGCAGGGGCGGCAATCAGCCCCAGCATTTT. Translated: CAYSVGRGGNQPQHF.

This chain joins TRBV30 and TRBJ2-5; D might be TRBD1 or TRBD2, each matching 5 bases. The germline CDR1 and CDR2 sequences are GTSNPN and SVGIG (reference sequence). The CDR3 is 13 amino acids. Trimming shortened V by 4 bases and J by 4 bases, and 13 bases separated the two germline ends. CDR3 sequence (DNA): TGTGCCTGGATTGGGGACCAAAGAGAGACCCAGTACTTC. Its translation: CAWIGDQRETQYF.

The rearrangement uses TRBV7-2 and TRBJ1-1; unclear D gene. The V end was cut by 2 bases, the J end by 2 bases, with 0 bases between. Germline CDR1 reads SGHTA; CDR2 reads FQGNSA. The CDR3 has 11 amino acids. The CDR3 sequence: CASSLNTEAFF. CDR3 sequence (DNA): TGTGCCAGCAGCTTAAACACTGAAGCTTTCTTT.

The V call is TRBV7-9, the J call TRBJ1-2; D remains ambiguous. Germline V gene sequence: CDR1 SEHNR, CDR2 FQNEAQ (reference sequence). The ends were cut back, 0 bases at V and 7 bases at J, with 9 bases in the middle. The CDR3 is 13 amino acids. The CDR3 DNA sequence: TGTGCCAGCAGCTTAGCGGTAGGAGGTGGCTACACCTTC. It translates to CASSLAVGGGYTF.

This clone showed up just a few times. As DNA, the CDR3 is TGTGCCACCAGCAGAGATCCTACTAATCAGCCCCAGCATTTT. Its translation is CATSRDPTNQPQHF. V and J are TRBV15 and TRBJ1-5, with D uncertain. Germline V gene lookup returns CDR1 LNHNV and CDR2 YYDKDF (reference sequence). The CDR3 sequence is 14 residues long. V lost 0 bases and J 4 bases, leaving 7 bases between the germline ends.